The 17 T cell receptor beta chains below were found in one sample sequenced in a study of cytomegalovirus exposure and HLA in healthy donors. Use of 60 Vbeta and 13 Jbeta primers characterized the PCR. The data were produced by immunoSEQ multiplex PCR, yet TCRdb's version contains in-frame clones alone and is incomplete. The sample table includes more than 100,000 clones. Specimen: PBMCs. The receptor set was obtained from a woman aged 40 to 50 in good health and CMV-seronegative.

The chain is built from TRBV18 and TRBJ2-6; 7 bases align to TRBD1. Germline V CDR1 and CDR2: KGHSH, LQKENI. CDR3 length equals 17 residues. J was trimmed by 0 bases and V by 5 bases; bases with no gene match: 7. CDR3 DNA sequence: TGTGCCAGCTCATATGGGACAGCCCTCTCTGGGGCCAACGTCCTGACTTTC. This translates into CASSYGTALSGANVLTF.

The CDR3 protein is CASSLGLGLVNEQFF. The CDR3 coding sequence is TGCGCCAGCAGTCTGGGACTAGGACTTGTCAATGAGCAGTTCTTC. The gene calls are TRBV4-3 and TRBJ2-1; TRBD2 matches at 8 bases. Germline assignment: CDR1 LGHNA and CDR2 YSLEER. This CDR3 spans 15 amino acids. J lost 6 bases, V lost 6 bases, and 10 bases had no gene match.

The rearrangement links TRBV28 to TRBJ2-7; perhaps TRBD1 as D (5 bases). The germline V and J ends were trimmed by 1 base and 6 bases, with 10 bases remaining between them. The germline CDR1 and CDR2 sequences are MDHEN and SYDVKM. This CDR3 is 13 amino acids long. The CDR3 spells CASSLLTASEQYV. Written as DNA, the CDR3 is TGTGCCAGCAGTTTATTGACAGCTAGCGAGCAGTACGTC.

This chain connects TRBV7-9 to TRBJ2-5, with TRBD1 identical over 8 bases. The germline V gene has CDR1 SEHNR and CDR2 FQNEAQ (reference sequence). The V gene end was trimmed by 5 bases and the J gene end by 5 bases; junction bases not matched to a gene: 7. The length of the CDR3 is 14 residues. CDR3: CASSQGQGGETQYF. In DNA form, the CDR3 reads TGTGCCAGCAGCCAAGGACAGGGCGGGGAGACCCAGTACTTC.

V gene TRBV5-6 combines with J gene TRBJ1-2, with 9 bases identical to TRBD1. The CDR3 length is 15 residues. Germline loops: CDR1 SGHDT, CDR2 YYEEEE. Trimming cost V 2 bases and J 7 bases; bases outside gene matches: 9. This CDR3 reads CASSFRDRVFGGYTF. The CDR3 region has the DNA TGTGCCAGCAGCTTCCGGGACAGGGTGTTCGGTGGCTACACCTTC.

About this clone: Within the sample, other DNA sequences also encode this same CDR3. The chain employs TRBV10-3 and TRBJ1-1; D not certain. Germline V gene data show CDR1 as ENHRY and CDR2 as SYGVKD. Trimming took 4 bases from V and 0 from J, leaving 9 bases between them. The CDR3 extends over 14 amino acids. The CDR3 region is CAISAVAMNTEAFF. In DNA form, the CDR3 reads TGTGCCATCAGTGCAGTAGCAATGAACACTGAAGCTTTCTTT.

The chain is built from TRBV9 and TRBJ2-3; TRBD2 aligns across 10 bases. The CDR3 is made up of 15 amino acids. The trim removed 3 bases at V and 3 bases at J, leaving 4 bases unmatched. The V gene's germline CDR1 is SGDLS and CDR2 YYNGEE. CDR3 in DNA: TGTGCCAGCAGCGCTCAAGCGGGGGGGACAGATACGCAGTATTTT. Translation: CASSAQAGGTDTQYF.

V usage is TRBV19 and J usage is TRBJ2-7, with a weak D call TRBD1 (6 bases). The V gene's germline CDR1 is LNHDA and CDR2 SQIVND (reference sequence). The CDR3 is 14 residues long. Trimming removed 5 bases at V and 2 bases at J, with 13 bases between. CDR3 DNA sequence: TGTGCCAGTAGTGCAGGGGTTGGGGCCTACGAGCAGTACTTC. Its translation is CASSAGVGAYEQYF.

The gene calls are TRBV28 and TRBJ1-6; D is perhaps TRBD1 (6 bases). V gave up 6 bases and J gave up 2 bases, with 14 bases separating them. This CDR3 has 16 amino acids. Germline values: CDR1 MDHEN, CDR2 SYDVKM. The CDR3 DNA follows: TGTGCCAGCAGGGGGGCAGGAGGAACCTATAATTCACCCCTCCACTTT. Encoded protein: CASRGAGGTYNSPLHF.

V gene TRBV5-1 combines with J gene TRBJ1-1, with a weak D call TRBD1 (6 bases). Germline CDR1 SGHRS, CDR2 YFSETQ. V lost 0 bases, J lost 4 bases, and 10 bases lay in between. The CDR3 is made up of 14 amino acids. CDR3 bases: TGCGCCAGCAGCTTGGAGGGGGTTATCACTGAAGCTTTCTTT. Amino acids: CASSLEGVITEAFF.

CDR3 in amino acids: CASRRLGPGELFF. The CDR3 nucleotides are TGTGCCAGCAGGAGACTCGGTCCCGGGGAGCTGTTTTTT. The V and J genes are TRBV2 and TRBJ2-2, with D hard to call. Germline CDR1 SNHLY, CDR2 FYNNEI. The V gene lost 6 bases and the J gene lost 6 bases, with 11 bases spanning the gap. This CDR3 comprises 13 residues.

The chain carries TRBV7-9 and TRBJ1-2, with TRBD1 matching over 9 bases. The V gene end was trimmed by 4 bases and the J gene end by 1 base; junction bases not matched to a gene: 4. The CDR3 has 15 residues. Germline V lookup: CDR1 SEHNR, CDR2 FQNEAQ (reference sequence). CDR3 region: CASSSGTGLNYGYTF. The CDR3 DNA sequence: TGTGCCAGCAGCTCCGGGACAGGGCTTAACTATGGCTACACCTTC.

V usage is TRBV5-1 and J usage is TRBJ1-1, with D unclear. V lost 0 bases, J lost 5 bases, and 5 bases lay in between. Looked up from germline, CDR1 is SGHRS and CDR2 is YFSETQ. This CDR3 region has 12 residues. The CDR3 bases are TGCGCCAGCAGCTTGGAGAGAACTGAAGCTTTCTTT. Translating gives CASSLERTEAFF.

CDR3 sequence (DNA): TGCGCCACCACTAGCGGGGGGGCCACAGATACGCAGTATTTT. It specifies CATTSGGATDTQYF. This chain connects TRBV5-1 to TRBJ2-3; TRBD2 matches 13 bases. The length of the CDR3 is 14 residues. Per germline, CDR1 SGHRS and CDR2 YFSETQ. The junction had 3 bases not matched to a gene; V was cut back by 9 bases and J by 2 bases.

The V call is TRBV7-3, the J call TRBJ2-1; possible D gene TRBD1, 5 bases. CDR3 size: 14 residues. Trimming took off 0 bases at V and 5 bases at J, with 8 bases between the two ends. Germline CDR1 reads SGHTA; CDR2 reads FQGTGA. The DNA for the CDR3 is TGTGCCAGCAGCTTAACCAGGGTCGACAATGAGCAGTTCTTC. Amino acids: CASSLTRVDNEQFF.

The chain uses TRBV6-5 and TRBJ1-3; D possibly corresponds to TRBD1 (6 bases). V lost 7 bases to trimming and J lost 7 bases, with 20 bases between them. CDR3 length: 15 amino acids. Germline CDR1 is MNHEY and CDR2 is SVGAGI. CDR3: CASKSQGSRWNTIYF. The CDR3 DNA follows: TGTGCCAGCAAGTCACAGGGAAGTCGGTGGAACACCATATATTTT.

The DNA for the CDR3 is TGTGCCAGCCTGGCAGGGGAAGAGACCCAGTACTTC. This sequence encodes CASLAGEETQYF. The J gene is TRBJ2-5, the V gene TRBV2; weak D call: TRBD1 (6 bases). V lost 8 bases and J 3 bases, leaving 10 bases between the germline ends. The CDR3 runs to 12 residues. Germline V lookup: CDR1 SNHLY, CDR2 FYNNEI.